This is a list of T cell receptor beta chains from one sample in a study of blood T cells in healthy people across ages. Each CDR3 protein gets one entry after TCRdb re-called the 5' RACE reads with MiXCR. Of about 1.7 million distinct CDR3 sequences in the sample, roughly 27% were seen once. Sequencing was done on a sample of blood. Receptors originate from a woman aged 25-40 years in good health. Each CDR3 is given with its conserved first and last residue. The D gene is left open where the match is weak.

d_call: .
j_call: TRBJ2-6
v_call: TRBV27
cdr3_aa: CASGRGAGANVLTF

d_call: TRBD1
j_call: TRBJ2-7
v_call: TRBV12-5
cdr3_aa: CASGLATDRGWAGEQYF

d_call: TRBD2
j_call: TRBJ2-5
v_call: TRBV28
cdr3_aa: CASCKWAGEGETQYF

d_call: TRBD1
j_call: TRBJ2-3
v_call: TRBV4-3
cdr3_aa: CASTQDPGQGTDMQYF

d_call: .
j_call: TRBJ2-1
v_call: TRBV7-2
cdr3_aa: CASSLTFGEQFF

d_call: TRBD1
j_call: TRBJ2-5
v_call: TRBV5-6
cdr3_aa: CASSLYGQGETQYF

d_call: TRBD1
j_call: TRBJ1-5
v_call: TRBV27
cdr3_aa: CASSQLRGQGAGQPQHF

d_call: .
j_call: TRBJ2-1
v_call: TRBV28
cdr3_aa: CASSTPRGTNEQFF

d_call: .
j_call: TRBJ2-5
v_call: TRBV9
cdr3_aa: CASSAGTHQETQYF

d_call: .
j_call: TRBJ1-2
v_call: TRBV7-9
cdr3_aa: CASAYQSLYGYTF